Below are 23 T cell receptor beta chains sequenced from a single sample in a study of neoadjuvant anti-PD-1 for oral cavity cancer (dated by TCRdb to the early 2020s). Per the publication, the time point label means: before neoadjuvant nivolumab. Library method: the immunoSEQ multiplex PCR assay. As stored in TCRdb, this immuneACCESS dataset retains in-frame rearrangements with V and J assigned. A fraction of the clones does not appear; measured against another copy, unresolved V genes explain less than half of the discrepancy, and the remainder lacks a known reason. This sample gives some 6,600 clones in total; roughly 45% of them show up just once. The ten most abundant clones make up under 30% of the sample. The sequencing used tumor tissue, collected before nivolumab (anti-PD-1) treatment. Source of these receptors: a person between 35 and 79 years old with oral cavity squamous cell carcinoma.

This clone was seen only a few times. The rearrangement links TRBV6-5 to TRBJ2-4, with D perhaps TRBD1 (6 bases). The V gene's germline CDR1 is MNHEY and CDR2 SVGAGI. V lost 8 bases to trimming and J lost 7 bases, with 18 bases between them. This CDR3 contains 14 residues. In nucleotides, the CDR3 is TGTGCCAGCCGAGGGGACATATGGGGGAACATTCAGTACTTC. Translated: CASRGDIWGNIQYF.

This clone was recorded a few times. An end of the junction differs from the germline gene, which may be a read error. V is TRBV6-1 and J is TRBJ1-4; unclear D gene. CDR3 size: 10 residues. In germline, CDR1 is MNHNS, CDR2 SASEGT. CDR3 sequence (DNA): TGTGCCAGCAGTGGTTACCCTACAGAGTTT. Translated, it gives CASSGYPTEF.

V usage is TRBV28 and J usage is TRBJ2-3; TRBD2 aligns across 8 bases. The CDR3 totals 14 residues. Germline trimming cut 6 bases from V and 3 bases from J; bases unmatched to any gene: 5. CDR1 MDHEN and CDR2 SYDVKM come from the germline V gene. CDR3: CASSPGGATDTQYF. The DNA for the CDR3 is TGTGCCAGCAGCCCCGGGGGGGCGACAGATACGCAGTATTTT.

This sequence joins TRBV5-1 and TRBJ2-7; 8 bases are a match to TRBD1. The CDR3 length is 15 residues. V lost 4 bases, J lost 1 base, and 7 bases stayed unmatched. The germline gives CDR1 SGHRS, CDR2 YFSETQ. This CDR3 reads CASSPRQGLSYEQYF. The CDR3 DNA reads as TGCGCCAGCAGCCCCCGACAGGGGTTGTCCTACGAGCAGTACTTC.

This chain connects TRBV7-2 to TRBJ1-6; D may be TRBD1 (5 bases). Germline V gene sequence: CDR1 SGHTA, CDR2 FQGNSA. V lost 6 bases and J 4 bases, leaving 10 bases between the germline ends. CDR3 size: 14 residues. The CDR3 loop reads CASRRQSYNSPLHF. CDR3 in DNA: TGTGCCAGCAGACGACAGTCATATAATTCACCCCTCCACTTT.

DNA for the CDR3: TGTGCCAGCAGCTTATACGGTATGACAGGGCAACAGCCCCAGCATTTT. Protein product: CASSLYGMTGQQPQHF. V and J are TRBV7-2 and TRBJ1-5, with 7 positions matching TRBD1. This CDR3 is 16 amino acids long. Germline lookup yields CDR1 SGHTA and CDR2 FQGNSA. V dropped 2 bases and J dropped 7; count of bases not matched to a gene: 11.

This chain uses TRBV19 with TRBJ1-1, with TRBD1 identical over 7 bases. Germline values: CDR1 LNHDA, CDR2 SQIVND (reference sequence). Losses at the gene ends were 6 bases for V and 0 bases for J; bases not matched to a gene: 4. The CDR3 contains 14 residues. The CDR3 loop reads CASRGDSMNTEAFF. The CDR3 DNA follows: TGTGCCAGTAGAGGGGACAGCATGAACACTGAAGCTTTCTTT. The full variable domain, rest sourced from reference TRBV19 and TRBJ1-1, is DGGITQSPKYLFRKEGQNVTLSCEQNLNHDAMYWYRQDPGQGLRLIYYSQIVNDFQKGDIAEGYSVSREKKESFPLTVTSAQKNPTAFYLCASRGDSMNTEAFFGQGTRLTVV.

The J gene is TRBJ1-3, the V gene TRBV6-9, with a tentative D call TRBD1 (6 bases). The CDR3 loop spans 17 amino acids. The germline V and J ends were trimmed by 4 bases and 0 bases, with 16 bases remaining between them. Per the germline V gene, CDR1 is MNHGY and CDR2 is SVAAGI. This CDR3 reads CASSSQGRGYSGNTIYF. CDR3 DNA sequence: TGTGCCAGCAGTTCCCAAGGGAGGGGGTACTCTGGAAACACCATATATTTT.

This clone was seen a few times. The chain is built from TRBV7-2 and TRBJ1-1; TRBD1 matches at 7 bases. The CDR3 loop spans 14 amino acids. V trimming: 5 bases; J trimming: 4 bases; junction bases outside the gene matches: 7. Per the germline V gene, CDR1 is SGHTA and CDR2 is FQGNSA. CDR3 nucleotides: TGTGCCAGCAGCGTCTCCAGGGGGGGCACTGAAGCTTTCTTT. Translating gives CASSVSRGGTEAFF.

This CDR3 reads CASSLQDSYEQYF. In DNA, the CDR3 is TGTGCCAGCAGTCTCCAAGACAGTTACGAGCAGTACTTC. The chain recombines TRBV27 with TRBJ2-7; possible D gene TRBD1, 5 bases. In germline, CDR1 is MNHEY, CDR2 SMNVEV (reference sequence). The CDR3 is 13 amino acids. The V end was cut by 5 bases, the J end by 4 bases, with 12 bases between.

The chain carries TRBV5-4 and TRBJ1-2; a weak D match, TRBD1 (6 bases). The V end was cut by 6 bases, the J end by 3 bases, with 15 bases between. The CDR3 consists of 14 residues. CDR1 is SGHNT and CDR2 is YYREEE in the germline V gene (reference sequence). The CDR3 spells CASILMGADYGYTF. CDR3 DNA: TGTGCCAGCATCCTGATGGGGGCCGACTATGGCTACACCTTC.

The V gene is TRBV19, the J gene TRBJ1-1; no clear D gene. V lost 7 bases, J lost 2 bases, and 20 bases lay in between. Germline V gives CDR1 LNHDA, CDR2 SQIVND (reference sequence). This CDR3 has 16 residues. The CDR3 DNA sequence: TGTGCCAGTACAAGCAGGTATGCGAGGGTAAACACTGAAGCTTTCTTT. Amino acids: CASTSRYARVNTEAFF.

V gene TRBV27 combines with J gene TRBJ1-4, with a weak D call TRBD1 (5 bases). Between the trimmed V and J ends, which lost 0 bases and 3 bases, there was a span of 8 bases. CDR1 and CDR2 (germline): MNHEY, SMNVEV (reference sequence). The CDR3 is made up of 15 amino acids. Here the CDR3 reads CASSLSWGANEKLFF. The DNA of the CDR3 is TGTGCCAGCAGTTTATCGTGGGGGGCTAATGAAAAACTGTTTTTT.

This chain connects TRBV30 to TRBJ1-4, with D hard to call. The V and J ends lost 0 bases and 4 bases respectively, with 12 bases between them. Germline V lookup: CDR1 GTSNPN, CDR2 SVGIG (reference sequence). The CDR3 covers 15 residues. CDR3: CAWSVHVRNNEKLFF. DNA for the CDR3: TGTGCCTGGAGTGTACACGTCAGGAATAATGAAAAACTGTTTTTT.

The chain employs TRBV5-1 and TRBJ2-3, with 9 bases that match TRBD1. CDR1 is SGHRS, CDR2 YFSETQ, per germline. J lost 0 bases, V lost 2 bases, and 4 bases had no gene match. CDR3 length: 16 residues. CDR3 amino acids: CASSFTGGASTDTQYF. In DNA, the CDR3 is TGCGCCAGCAGCTTTACAGGGGGCGCGAGCACAGATACGCAGTATTTT.

This clone has just a few counts. This rearrangement joins TRBV7-8 to TRBJ1-2; D is uncertain. V was pared by 3 bases and J by 8 bases, with 13 bases between. Germline V lookup: CDR1 SGHVS, CDR2 FQNEAQ. CDR3 length: 13 residues. CDR3 in DNA: TGTGCCAGCAGCTTCGACTGGGCGGGAGGCTACACCTTC. This sequence encodes CASSFDWAGGYTF.

This clone has more than one count but fewer than ten. The chain couples TRBV6-5 to TRBJ1-5, with D possibly TRBD1 on 5 matching bases. With 2 bases removed from V and 4 bases from J, the gap between germline ends came to 9 bases. The CDR3 consists of 14 residues. Germline lookup yields CDR1 MNHEY and CDR2 SVGAGI. CDR3: CASSYRGENQPQHF. CDR3 nucleotides: TGTGCCAGCAGTTACAGAGGGGAGAATCAGCCCCAGCATTTT.

This chain uses TRBV11-2 with TRBJ1-5; TRBD1 matches 10 bases. The CDR3 loop spans 15 amino acids. Germline-derived CDR1 and CDR2 are SGHAT and FQNNGV. The J segment lost 6 bases and the V segment lost 4 bases, leaving 6 bases of the junction unmatched. The CDR3: CASSSGTGASQPQHF. The CDR3 DNA reads TGTGCCAGCAGCTCCGGGACAGGGGCGTCTCAGCCCCAGCATTTT.

The chain combines TRBV4-1 with TRBJ2-7; no reliable D call. The CDR3 is 15 residues long. The germline V and J ends were trimmed by 2 bases and 3 bases, with 14 bases remaining between them. Germline loops: CDR1 MGHRA, CDR2 YSYEKL. The CDR3 sequence: CASSQSPGGSYEQYF. In DNA, the CDR3 is TGCGCCAGCAGCCAATCCCCGGGCGGAAGCTACGAGCAGTACTTC.

This clone was counted once. The junction departs from the called germline gene at one end, perhaps through a read error. The gene calls are TRBV4-3 and TRBJ2-2, with D perhaps matching TRBD2 (7 bases). Germline CDR1 LGHNA, CDR2 YSLEER. This CDR3 spans 16 amino acids. The CDR3: CASSQERGGEHRGAVF. The CDR3 DNA reads TGCGCCAGCAGCCAAGAGAGGGGGGGCGAGCACCGGGGAGCTGTTTTT.

This clone has more than one count but fewer than ten. J is TRBJ2-2 and V is TRBV4-2; 12 nucleotides agree with TRBD2. With 1 base clipped from V and 2 bases from J, the junction kept 11 bases outside the gene matches. Germline V gene lookup returns CDR1 LGHNA and CDR2 YNFKEQ. The CDR3 consists of 20 residues. CDR3 amino acids: CASSQVTSGGLDLNTGELFF. The DNA of the CDR3 is TGTGCCAGCAGCCAAGTCACTAGCGGGGGGCTCGACCTTAACACCGGGGAGCTGTTTTTT.

The V call is TRBV19, the J call TRBJ2-3; D perhaps matches TRBD1 (5 bases). V lost 5 bases to trimming and J lost 2 bases, with 11 bases between them. Germline V gene lookup returns CDR1 LNHDA and CDR2 SQIVND (reference sequence). The CDR3 has 14 residues. CDR3: CASSQPGYTDTQYF. The CDR3 nucleotides are TGTGCCAGTAGTCAGCCAGGGTACACAGATACGCAGTATTTT.

In this sample, this clone turned up a few times. The chain joins TRBV27 to TRBJ2-2; D is unclear. This CDR3 region has 12 residues. In germline, CDR1 is MNHEY, CDR2 SMNVEV (reference sequence). Trimming took off 6 bases at V and 7 bases at J, with 9 bases between the two ends. The CDR3 sequence: CASRQLDGELFF. CDR3 sequence (DNA): TGTGCCAGCAGACAGTTGGACGGGGAGCTGTTTTTT.